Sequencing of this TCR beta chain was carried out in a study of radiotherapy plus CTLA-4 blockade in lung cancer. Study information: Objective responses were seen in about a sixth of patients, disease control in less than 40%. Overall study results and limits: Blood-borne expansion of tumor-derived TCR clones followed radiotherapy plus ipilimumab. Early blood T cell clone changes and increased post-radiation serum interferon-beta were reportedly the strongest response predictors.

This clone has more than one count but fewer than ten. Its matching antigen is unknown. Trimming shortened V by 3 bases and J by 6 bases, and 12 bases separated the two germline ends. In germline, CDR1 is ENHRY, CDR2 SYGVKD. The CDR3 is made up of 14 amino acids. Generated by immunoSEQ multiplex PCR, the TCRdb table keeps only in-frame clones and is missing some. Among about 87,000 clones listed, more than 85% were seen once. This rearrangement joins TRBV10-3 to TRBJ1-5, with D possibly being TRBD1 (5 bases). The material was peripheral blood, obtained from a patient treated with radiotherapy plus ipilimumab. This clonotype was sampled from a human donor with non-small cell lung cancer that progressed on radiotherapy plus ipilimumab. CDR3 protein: CAISDGGMGQPQHF. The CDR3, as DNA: TGTGCCATCAGTGACGGGGGGATGGGTCAGCCCCAGCATTTT.